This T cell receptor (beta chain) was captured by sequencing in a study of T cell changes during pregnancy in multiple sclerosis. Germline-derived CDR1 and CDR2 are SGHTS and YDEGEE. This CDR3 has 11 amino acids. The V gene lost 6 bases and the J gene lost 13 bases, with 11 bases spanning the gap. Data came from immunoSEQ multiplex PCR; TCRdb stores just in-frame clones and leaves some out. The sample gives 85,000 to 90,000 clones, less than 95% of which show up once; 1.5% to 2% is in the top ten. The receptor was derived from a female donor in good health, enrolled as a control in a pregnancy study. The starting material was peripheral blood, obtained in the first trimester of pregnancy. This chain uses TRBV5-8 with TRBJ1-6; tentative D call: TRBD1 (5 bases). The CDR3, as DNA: TGTGCCAGCACCAGGACATCCCCCCTCCACTTT. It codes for CASTRTSPLHF.